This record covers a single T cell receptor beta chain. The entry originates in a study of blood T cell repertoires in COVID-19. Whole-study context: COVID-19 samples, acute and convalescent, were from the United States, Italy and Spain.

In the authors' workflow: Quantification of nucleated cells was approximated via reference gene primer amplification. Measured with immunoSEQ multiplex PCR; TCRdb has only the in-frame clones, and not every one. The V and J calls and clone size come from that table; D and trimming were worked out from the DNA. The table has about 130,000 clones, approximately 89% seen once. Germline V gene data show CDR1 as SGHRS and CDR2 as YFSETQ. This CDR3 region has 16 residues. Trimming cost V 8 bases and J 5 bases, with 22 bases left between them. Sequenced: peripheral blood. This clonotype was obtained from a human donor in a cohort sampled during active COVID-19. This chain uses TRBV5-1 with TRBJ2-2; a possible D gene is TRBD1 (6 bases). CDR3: CASQTGTLTGTGELFF. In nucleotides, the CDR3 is TGCGCCAGTCAGACGGGGACACTTACAGGGACCGGGGAGCTGTTTTTT. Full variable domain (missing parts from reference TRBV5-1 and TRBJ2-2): KAGVTQTPRYLIKTRGQQVTLSCSPISGHRSVSWYQQTPGQGLQFLFEYFSETQRNKGNFPGRFSGRQFSNSRSEMNVSTLELGDSALYLCASQTGTLTGTGELFFGEGSRLTVL.